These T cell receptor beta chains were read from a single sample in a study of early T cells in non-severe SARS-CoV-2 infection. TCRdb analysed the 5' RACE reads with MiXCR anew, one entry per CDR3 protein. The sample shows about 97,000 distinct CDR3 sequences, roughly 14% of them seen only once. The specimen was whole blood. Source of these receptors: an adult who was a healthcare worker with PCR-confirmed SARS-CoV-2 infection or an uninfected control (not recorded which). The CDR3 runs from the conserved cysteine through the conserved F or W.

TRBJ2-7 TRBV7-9 CASSLSTGEQYF
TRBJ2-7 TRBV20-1 CSARGTSGSYEQYF
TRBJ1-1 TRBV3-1 CASSQSAEAFF
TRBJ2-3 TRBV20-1 CSATRHGTDTQYF
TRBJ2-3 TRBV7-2 CASSLEREDTQYF
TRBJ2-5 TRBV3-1 CASSQRTGEQETQYF
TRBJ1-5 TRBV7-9 CASSTGNQPQHF
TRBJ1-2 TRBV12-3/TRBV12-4 CASTPWNYGYTF
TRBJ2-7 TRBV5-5 CASSLRDSIHEQYF
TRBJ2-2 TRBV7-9 CASTLSGQVGGELFF
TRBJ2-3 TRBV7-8 CASSSTARSTDTQYF
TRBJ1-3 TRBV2 CASRTGNSGNTIYF
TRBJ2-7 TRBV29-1 CSVDSDRGYEQYF
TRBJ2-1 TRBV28 CASTSGTSYNEQFF
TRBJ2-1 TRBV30 CAWAPDWNEQFF
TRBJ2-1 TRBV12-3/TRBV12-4 CASSFGDRDNEQFF
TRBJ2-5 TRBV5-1 CASSLGLAGGRETQYF
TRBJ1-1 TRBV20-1 CSAARGRRAFF
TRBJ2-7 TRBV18 CASSPRQGWGTYEQYF
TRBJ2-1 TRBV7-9 CASSPLGGRFDNEQFF
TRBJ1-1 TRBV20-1 CSAKTANTEAFF
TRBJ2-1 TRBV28 CASSAGLAGGKFF
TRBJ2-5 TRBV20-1 CSPDTLQETQYF
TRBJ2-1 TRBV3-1 CASSQASRLAGAVRYNEQFF
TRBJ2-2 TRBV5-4 CASSDGQGHTGELFF
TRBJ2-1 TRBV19 CATTLGGNEQFF
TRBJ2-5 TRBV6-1 CASSLLRGPQETQYF
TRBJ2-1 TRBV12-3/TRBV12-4 CASSRFMGGSYNEQFF
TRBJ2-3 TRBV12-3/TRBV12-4 CASSAQTTDTQYF